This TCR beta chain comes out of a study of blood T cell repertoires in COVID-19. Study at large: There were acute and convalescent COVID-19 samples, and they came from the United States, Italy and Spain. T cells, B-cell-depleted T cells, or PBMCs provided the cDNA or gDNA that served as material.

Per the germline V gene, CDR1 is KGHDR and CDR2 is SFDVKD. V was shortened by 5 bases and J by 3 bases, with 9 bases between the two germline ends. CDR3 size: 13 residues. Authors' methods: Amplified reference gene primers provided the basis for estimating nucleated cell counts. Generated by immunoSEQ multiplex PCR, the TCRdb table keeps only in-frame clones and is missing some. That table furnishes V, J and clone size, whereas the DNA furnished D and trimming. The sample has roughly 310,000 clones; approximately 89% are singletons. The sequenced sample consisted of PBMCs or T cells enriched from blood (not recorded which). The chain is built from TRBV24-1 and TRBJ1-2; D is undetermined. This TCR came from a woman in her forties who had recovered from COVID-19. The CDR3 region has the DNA TGTGCCACCAGTGGCCTCTATGACTATGGCTACACCTTC. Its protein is CATSGLYDYGYTF.